Listed here are 22 T cell receptor beta chains from one sample, sequenced in a study of OX40 agonist ivuxolimab in advanced cancers. Library preparation used the immunoSEQ multiplex PCR assay. TCRdb obtained this table from immuneACCESS and retained in-frame rearrangements with V and J assigned. These tables miss some clones; where compared with another copy, unresolved V genes account for less than half of the shortfall, and the remainder is unexplained. This sample lists 65,000 to 80,000 clones; about four fifths were detected once. 6.5% to 7.5% of the sample rests with the top ten. Source: CD4+ or CD8+ T cells sorted from blood, taken in a trial of the OX40 agonist ivuxolimab. The source of these receptors is an adult with an advanced solid tumor such as melanoma, head and neck, liver or kidney cancer.

The gene calls are TRBV5-6 and TRBJ1-4; D possibly corresponds to TRBD1 (6 bases). CDR3 size: 14 residues. V dropped 0 bases and J dropped 6 bases, with 9 bases sitting between them. Germline assignment: CDR1 SGHDT and CDR2 YYEEEE. The CDR3 DNA reads as TGTGCCAGCAGCTTGGGCAGGGGTGATGAAAAACTGTTTTTT. Amino acids: CASSLGRGDEKLFF. Complete variable domain (other parts from reference TRBV5-6 and TRBJ1-4): DAGVTQSPTHLIKTRGQQVTLRCSPKSGHDTVSWYQQALGQGPQFIFQYYEEEERQRGNFPDRFSGHQFPNYSSELNVNALLLGDSALYLCASSLGRGDEKLFFGSGTQLSVL.

This clone was recorded a few times. The chain carries TRBV2 and TRBJ2-7; 11 bases are shared with TRBD2. The germline gives CDR1 SNHLY, CDR2 FYNNEI. With V trimmed by 4 bases and J by 12 bases, 8 bases remained unmatched. There are 13 residues in the CDR3. CDR3 DNA: TGTGCCAGCAGTGTGGATAGCGGGGGGGCCCCGTACGTC. As protein: CASSVDSGGAPYV.

The chain employs TRBV19 and TRBJ1-2; 8 nucleotides agree with TRBD1. The CDR3 length is 15 residues. CDR1 and CDR2 from the germline V gene are LNHDA and SQIVND (reference sequence). The V and J ends lost 4 bases and 1 base, in that order; junction bases with no gene match: 5. As DNA, the CDR3 is TGTGCCAGTAGTACCAGACAGGGGCGTAACTATGGCTACACCTTC. Translating it yields CASSTRQGRNYGYTF.

In regard to this clone: The sample has other DNA sequences that encode this CDR3 too. V is TRBV7-8 and J is TRBJ2-3; D is perhaps TRBD1 or TRBD2 (5 bases each). Trimming took 4 bases from V and 1 from J, leaving 12 bases between them. This CDR3 comprises 15 residues. In germline, CDR1 is SGHVS, CDR2 FQNEAQ. CDR3 in amino acids: CASSSPGLGTDTQYF. The CDR3, as DNA: TGTGCCAGCAGCTCCCCGGGGCTAGGCACAGATACGCAGTATTTT.

The rearrangement uses TRBV9 and TRBJ2-6, with D uncertain. CDR1 and CDR2 from the germline V gene are SGDLS and YYNGEE. The CDR3 has 14 amino acids. The V and J ends lost 3 bases and 1 base respectively, with 5 bases between them. The CDR3 DNA reads as TGTGCCAGCAGCGCCGATTCTGGGGCCAACGTCCTGACTTTC. Translating it yields CASSADSGANVLTF. Supplemented by reference TRBV9 and TRBJ2-6, the full variable domain reads DSGVTQTPKHLITATGQRVTLRCSPRSGDLSVYWYQQSLDQGLQFLIQYYNGEERAKGNILERFSAQQFPDLHSELNLSSLELGDSALYFCASSADSGANVLTFGAGSRLTVL.

In this sample, this clone turned up once. The chain carries TRBV28 and TRBJ2-1, with TRBD2 matching 16 bases. After removal of 3 bases from V and 10 bases from J, the junction contained 12 bases not matched to a gene. The CDR3 is made up of 18 amino acids. Per germline, CDR1 MDHEN and CDR2 SYDVKM. The CDR3 nucleotides read TGTGCCAGCAGTTTGTCGAGCCCGGGACTAGCGGGGGGGGCCGAGCAGTTCTTC. This codes for CASSLSSPGLAGGAEQFF. The full variable domain, rest sourced from reference TRBV28 and TRBJ2-1, is DVKVTQSSRYLVKRTGEKVFLECVQDMDHENMFWYRQDPGLGLRLIYFSYDVKMKEKGDIPEGYSVSREKKERFSLILESASTNQTSMYLCASSLSSPGLAGGAEQFFGPGTRLTVL.

This rearrangement joins TRBV27 to TRBJ2-7, with D possibly being TRBD2 (7 bases). Germline CDR1 reads MNHEY; CDR2 reads SMNVEV (reference sequence). Trimming cost V 3 bases and J 7 bases, with 31 bases left between them. The CDR3 has 19 amino acids. The CDR3 DNA reads as TGTGCCAGCAGTTTCTGTGGGGGGGCGCGCAGCAGGTGGCCAGGGGAGCAGTACGTC. Translation gives CASSFCGGARSRWPGEQYV.

The chain joins TRBV4-2 to TRBJ2-7; 8 positions agree with TRBD1. CDR3 length equals 18 residues. The J segment lost 1 base and the V segment lost 0 bases, leaving 11 bases of the junction unmatched. Germline loops: CDR1 LGHNA, CDR2 YNFKEQ. The CDR3, as DNA: TGTGCCAGCAGCCAAGATTCATCCGGGACAGGCGGATCCTACGAGCAGTACTTC. This encodes CASSQDSSGTGGSYEQYF.

V is TRBV5-1 and J is TRBJ2-5; D uncertain. V shed 1 base and J shed 1 base, with 5 bases lying between them. The CDR3 is 13 residues long. Germline loops: CDR1 SGHRS, CDR2 YFSETQ. The CDR3 DNA is TGCGCCAGCAGCTTGAACAGCCAAGAGACCCAGTACTTC. This sequence encodes CASSLNSQETQYF.

The chain carries TRBV4-2 and TRBJ2-3; no clear D. V was trimmed by 4 bases and J by 0 bases, leaving 11 bases between them. CDR1 LGHNA and CDR2 YNFKEQ come from the germline V gene. The CDR3 loop spans 15 amino acids. CDR3 sequence reads: CASSPSMTSTDTQYF. CDR3 nucleotides: TGTGCCAGCAGCCCAAGTATGACTAGCACAGATACGCAGTATTTT.

This rearrangement joins TRBV2 to TRBJ1-6; no clear D gene. The V gene's germline CDR1 is SNHLY and CDR2 FYNNEI. The CDR3 runs to 15 residues. Trimming stripped 5 bases from V and 0 bases from J, with 8 bases between. The CDR3 DNA sequence: TGTGCCAGCAGTCCAAGTAGCTCCTATAATTCACCCCTCCACTTT. This codes for CASSPSSSYNSPLHF.

The V gene is TRBV9, the J gene TRBJ2-7, with D perhaps being TRBD1 or TRBD2 (6 bases each). The V gene's germline CDR1 is SGDLS and CDR2 YYNGEE. The CDR3 extends over 15 amino acids. V was cut by 4 bases and J by 0 bases, with 14 bases left in between. CDR3 DNA: TGTGCCAGCAGCACAGGGTCTAGCGCCTCCTACGAGCAGTACTTC. It is translated as CASSTGSSASYEQYF. Variable domain in full (rest from reference TRBV9 and TRBJ2-7): DSGVTQTPKHLITATGQRVTLRCSPRSGDLSVYWYQQSLDQGLQFLIQYYNGEERAKGNILERFSAQQFPDLHSELNLSSLELGDSALYFCASSTGSSASYEQYFGPGTRLTVT.

The J gene is TRBJ2-5, the V gene TRBV28; TRBD1 agrees at 9 bases. The germline V gene encodes CDR1 MDHEN and CDR2 SYDVKM. The ends lost 6 bases at V and 4 bases at J; junction bases unmatched: 12. The CDR3 sequence is 16 residues long. The CDR3 is CASRGQGDRVRETQYF. As DNA, the CDR3 is TGTGCCAGCAGGGGACAGGGCGACCGGGTGAGAGAGACCCAGTACTTC.

This clone was picked up one time. The V gene is TRBV5-8, the J gene TRBJ1-2; unclear D gene. The CDR3 length is 16 residues. Germline V gives CDR1 SGHTS, CDR2 YDEGEE. The V gene lost 0 bases and the J gene lost 4 bases, with 16 bases spanning the gap. The CDR3 reads CASSLVAGSMGYGYTF. For the CDR3, the DNA is TGTGCCAGCAGCTTGGTTGCGGGGTCGATGGGCTATGGCTACACCTTC.

The CDR3 spells CASSLGVRLAEPYEQYF. CDR3 DNA sequence: TGTGCCAGCAGCTTGGGGGTACGGCTAGCGGAACCCTACGAGCAGTACTTC. The V gene is TRBV5-5, the J gene TRBJ2-7, with 7 bases matching TRBD2. CDR3 length: 17 amino acids. CDR1 and CDR2 from the germline V gene are SGHKS and YYEKEE (reference sequence). V shed 0 bases, J shed 2 bases, and the junction held 11 bases outside the gene matches.

This chain connects TRBV7-2 to TRBJ2-3; 8 bases match TRBD2. The trim removed 5 bases at V and 4 bases at J, leaving 8 bases unmatched. CDR3 length equals 15 residues. Looked up from germline, CDR1 is SGHTA and CDR2 is FQGNSA. The CDR3 DNA sequence: TGTGCCAGCAGCCGGGGGGGCGGGATGTCAGATACGCAGTATTTT. Translated: CASSRGGGMSDTQYF.

The V and J genes are TRBV6-1 and TRBJ1-5, with TRBD1 matching 7 bases. This CDR3 has 14 residues. V lost 5 bases to trimming and J lost 5 bases; unmatched junction nucleotides: 6. CDR1 MNHNS and CDR2 SASEGT come from the germline V gene. The CDR3 nucleotides read TGTGCCAGCAGTCGACAGGGACCGTATCAGCCCCAGCATTTT. It yields the protein CASSRQGPYQPQHF.

The chain recombines TRBV11-3 with TRBJ2-3; no clear D gene. Germline CDR1 reads SGHNT; CDR2 reads YENEEA. V gave up 1 base and J gave up 3 bases, with 8 bases separating them. This CDR3 spans 14 amino acids. CDR3 sequence (DNA): TGTGCCAGCAGCTTAGTTTCAACGACAGATACGCAGTATTTT. Protein: CASSLVSTTDTQYF.

V gene TRBV28 combines with J gene TRBJ1-2; 7 bases match TRBD1. The V gene's germline CDR1 is MDHEN and CDR2 SYDVKM. The trim removed 2 bases at V and 6 bases at J, leaving 6 bases unmatched. CDR3 size: 14 residues. The CDR3 protein is CASSLSRDRNGYTF. The CDR3 coding sequence is TGTGCCAGCAGTTTAAGTCGGGACAGAAATGGCTACACCTTC.

This chain joins TRBV10-2 and TRBJ2-1; either TRBD1 or TRBD2 may supply D (7 bases each). Germline V gene data show CDR1 as WSHSY and CDR2 as SAAADI. The V end was cut by 2 bases, the J end by 0 bases, with 17 bases between. The CDR3 length is 18 residues. The CDR3 DNA sequence: TGCGCCAGCAGTGAGCAGGGGGGAGCGGGGAACTCCTACAATGAGCAGTTCTTC. Amino acids: CASSEQGGAGNSYNEQFF.

The sample holds a few counts of this clone. V usage is TRBV2 and J usage is TRBJ2-5; D is undetermined. Trimming took off 3 bases at V and 11 bases at J, with 13 bases between the two ends. The CDR3 covers 12 residues. Germline CDR1 SNHLY, CDR2 FYNNEI. DNA for the CDR3: TGTGCCAGCAGTGAGATGGGCCGGGCGCAGTACTTC. Protein product: CASSEMGRAQYF.

This chain joins TRBV5-1 and TRBJ2-5; no clear D. V was cut by 3 bases and J by 6 bases, with 15 bases left in between. The CDR3 spans 14 residues. Germline V lookup: CDR1 SGHRS, CDR2 YFSETQ. The CDR3 coding sequence is TGCGCCAGCAGCTCCGGGCCCCCGCCGAAGACCCAGTACTTC. Its translation: CASSSGPPPKTQYF.